The clone carrying this T cell receptor (beta chain) appeared once. Antigen: not known. These data come from a study of T cell responses to AZD1222 COVID-19 vaccine. General study findings and limits: Dominant CD4 TCR responses targeted spike regions 160-218 and 743-854. Females made up more of the donors, who were largely white British, and clonal diversity may have come out too low. Unmutated variant regions are reportedly the target of nearly half of TCRs that are spike-specific.

Doses given second, at about 4 or about 12 weeks, were pooled. Method: immunoSEQ multiplex PCR; TCRdb's copy keeps in-frame clones and lacks some. The sample records more than 90,000 clones, roughly 80% being singletons. V was shortened by 4 bases and J by 10 bases, with 11 bases between the two germline ends. This CDR3 has 12 residues. Germline CDR1 reads KGHSH; CDR2 reads LQKENI. The receptor was derived from an adult who received the AZD1222 COVID-19 vaccine. This chain joins TRBV18 and TRBJ2-1; D tentatively fits TRBD1 or TRBD2 (5 bases each). The sequencing here drew on peripheral blood, taken 28 days after the second AZD1222 dose. CDR3 in amino acids: CASSQLRDEQFF. The CDR3 nucleotides are TGTGCCAGCTCACAGCTTCGGGACGAGCAGTTCTTC.